The 14 T cell receptor beta chains below were found in one sample sequenced in a study of blood T cell repertoires in COVID-19. This table comes from immunoSEQ multiplex PCR, and its TCRdb copy is limited to in-frame clones, with some not included. The sample consists of hundreds of thousands of clones, 65% to 90% of them appearing once. Material: peripheral blood. These receptors all stem from a man between 45 and 60 years old with COVID-19, enrolled during active disease.

The V and J genes are TRBV6-5 and TRBJ2-7, with D tentatively TRBD2 (6 bases). Germline V lookup: CDR1 MNHEY, CDR2 SVGAGI. V was pared by 6 bases and J by 6 bases, with 15 bases between. The CDR3 covers 13 residues. The CDR3 protein is CASSPPLATEQYF. The DNA for the CDR3 is TGTGCCAGCAGCCCCCCTCTAGCGACCGAGCAGTACTTC.

This chain joins TRBV9 and TRBJ1-6, with a weak D call TRBD1 (5 bases). CDR3 size: 15 residues. Germline V gene lookup returns CDR1 SGDLS and CDR2 YYNGEE. Between the trimmed V and J ends, which lost 0 bases and 9 bases, there was a span of 13 bases. CDR3: CASSVAGTGVSPLHF. The DNA of the CDR3 is TGTGCCAGCAGCGTAGCGGGGACGGGGGTTTCACCCCTCCACTTT.

The V gene is TRBV11-3, the J gene TRBJ2-7; D remains ambiguous. This CDR3 is built from 13 residues. Germline V gives CDR1 SGHNT, CDR2 YENEEA. The V and J ends lost 5 bases and 2 bases respectively, with 10 bases between them. In nucleotides, the CDR3 is TGTGCCAGCAGCCCTGGCCTGACCTACGAGCAGTACTTC. Its protein is CASSPGLTYEQYF.

The chain joins TRBV19 to TRBJ1-1; 9 nucleotides align to TRBD1. The CDR3 spans 15 residues. Germline loops: CDR1 LNHDA, CDR2 SQIVND (reference sequence). V lost 3 bases and J lost 7; bases outside the gene matches: 9. CDR3 loop: CASSISPGQGGEAFF. The DNA of the CDR3 is TGTGCCAGTAGTATCTCTCCGGGACAGGGCGGTGAAGCTTTCTTT.

V usage is TRBV6-5 and J usage is TRBJ2-5; D is uncertain. CDR1 and CDR2 from the germline V gene are MNHEY and SVGAGI. Trimming removed 5 bases from V and 5 bases from J, with 9 bases in between. The CDR3 is made up of 12 amino acids. This CDR3 is CASSPSRETQYF. CDR3 coding DNA: TGTGCCAGCAGTCCCTCGCGGGAGACCCAGTACTTC.

The gene calls are TRBV11-1 and TRBJ2-1; 8 nucleotides agree with TRBD2. This CDR3 is 15 amino acids long. V was clipped by 3 bases and J by 4 bases; unmatched bases: 5. Germline loops: CDR1 SGHAT, CDR2 FQDESV (reference sequence). CDR3 sequence: CASSFLAGSYNEQFF. The CDR3 region has the DNA TGTGCCAGCAGCTTCTTAGCGGGGTCTTACAATGAGCAGTTCTTC. Based on the CDR3 plus reference TRBV11-1 and TRBJ2-1, the full variable domain is EAEVAQSPRYKITEKSQAVAFWCDPISGHATLYWYRQILGQGPELLVQFQDESVVDDSQLPKDRFSAERLKGVDSTLKIQPAELGDSAMYLCASSFLAGSYNEQFFGPGTRLTVL.

The chain carries TRBV12-3 or TRBV12-4 and TRBJ1-2, with no clear D. Trimming took off 5 bases at V and 3 bases at J, with 7 bases between the two ends. The CDR3 totals 12 residues. The CDR3 loop is CASSNRDYGYTF. CDR3 nucleotides: TGTGCCAGCAGTAACCGAGACTATGGCTACACCTTC.

V gene TRBV5-8 combines with J gene TRBJ2-1, with 14 bases lining up with TRBD2. The CDR3 has 18 residues. Trimming cost V 2 bases and J 4 bases; bases outside gene matches: 8. Germline CDR1 reads SGHTS; CDR2 reads YDEGEE. The CDR3 nucleotides read TGTGCCAGCAGCTTTGTCCGGACTAGCGGGGGGATTTACAATGAGCAGTTCTTC. It encodes CASSFVRTSGGIYNEQFF.

This clone was seen more than once but under ten times. V usage is TRBV29-1 and J usage is TRBJ2-7, with D perhaps TRBD1 (6 bases). The germline V gene has CDR1 SQVTM and CDR2 ANQGSEA. Trimming removed 6 bases at V and 6 bases at J, with 15 bases between. The length of the CDR3 is 12 residues. The CDR3 coding sequence is TGCAGCGTGCTACAGGGCAGTGGCGAGCAGTACTTC. Translated, it gives CSVLQGSGEQYF.

This chain joins TRBV6-5 and TRBJ2-4, with D tentatively TRBD1 (5 bases). The germline V and J ends were trimmed by 5 bases and 0 bases, with 8 bases remaining between them. Per germline, CDR1 MNHEY and CDR2 SVGAGI. The CDR3 totals 14 residues. The CDR3 here is CASSKGIAKNIQYF. The CDR3 DNA sequence: TGTGCCAGCAGTAAGGGGATAGCCAAAAACATTCAGTACTTC.

This CDR3 is CASSPQQGLADTQYF. CDR3 nucleotides: TGTGCCAGCAGTCCCCAACAGGGGTTAGCAGATACGCAGTATTTT. The chain is built from TRBV2 and TRBJ2-3; 7 nucleotides align to TRBD1. J gave up 4 bases and V 5 bases, and 9 bases lay outside the gene matches. The CDR3 loop spans 15 amino acids. Germline CDR1 SNHLY, CDR2 FYNNEI.

The chain employs TRBV6-5 and TRBJ2-5; 10 bases map to TRBD2. The CDR3 consists of 15 residues. Trimming removed 0 bases from V and 3 bases from J; junction bases left unmatched: 1. CDR1 is MNHEY, CDR2 SVGAGI, per germline. Here the CDR3 reads CASSYSGLAKETQYF. CDR3 DNA sequence: TGTGCCAGCAGTTACTCGGGACTAGCGAAAGAGACCCAGTACTTC.

CDR3 loop: CASRAGQGGSEAFF. The DNA for the CDR3 is TGTGCCAGCAGGGCAGGACAGGGAGGCTCTGAAGCTTTCTTT. The rearrangement links TRBV28 to TRBJ1-1; 8 bases match TRBD1. The length of the CDR3 is 14 residues. In germline, CDR1 is MDHEN, CDR2 SYDVKM. After removal of 6 bases from V and 6 bases from J, the junction contained 9 bases not matched to a gene.

The chain is built from TRBV4-1 and TRBJ2-2; D may be TRBD1 (6 bases). Germline CDR1 is MGHRA and CDR2 is YSYEKL. The CDR3 loop spans 16 amino acids. V lost 4 bases, J lost 5 bases, and 17 bases lay in between. The CDR3 bases are TGCGCCAGCAGCCGAGAAGGGGGTTCGGGTACCGGGGAGCTGTTTTTT. It encodes CASSREGGSGTGELFF.